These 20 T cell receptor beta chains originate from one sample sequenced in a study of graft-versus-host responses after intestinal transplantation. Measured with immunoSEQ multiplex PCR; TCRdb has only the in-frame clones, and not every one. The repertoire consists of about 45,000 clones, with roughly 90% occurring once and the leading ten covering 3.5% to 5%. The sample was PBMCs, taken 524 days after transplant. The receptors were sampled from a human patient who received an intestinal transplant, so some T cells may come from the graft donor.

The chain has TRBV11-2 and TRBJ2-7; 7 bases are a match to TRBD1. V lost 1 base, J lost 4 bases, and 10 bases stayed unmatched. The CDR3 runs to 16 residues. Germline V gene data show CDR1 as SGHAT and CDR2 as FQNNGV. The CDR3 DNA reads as TGTGCCAGCAGCTTAGCGCCCGGGACAGTATTTTACGAGCAGTACTTC. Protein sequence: CASSLAPGTVFYEQYF.

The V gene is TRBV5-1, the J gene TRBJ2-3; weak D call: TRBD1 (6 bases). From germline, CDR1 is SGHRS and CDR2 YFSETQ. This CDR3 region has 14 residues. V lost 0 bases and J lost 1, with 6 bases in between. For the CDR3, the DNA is TGCGCCAGCAGCTTGGACAGGGGCACAGATACGCAGTATTTT. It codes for CASSLDRGTDTQYF.

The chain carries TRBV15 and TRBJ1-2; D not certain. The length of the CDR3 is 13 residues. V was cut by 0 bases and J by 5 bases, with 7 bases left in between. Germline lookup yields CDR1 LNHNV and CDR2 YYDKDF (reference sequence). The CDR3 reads CATSRDQEYGYTF. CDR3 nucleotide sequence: TGTGCCACCAGCAGAGATCAAGAATATGGCTACACCTTC.

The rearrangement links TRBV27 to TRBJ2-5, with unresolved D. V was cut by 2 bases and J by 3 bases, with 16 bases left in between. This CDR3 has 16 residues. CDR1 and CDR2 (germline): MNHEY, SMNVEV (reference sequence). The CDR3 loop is CASSLVFTPSKETQYF. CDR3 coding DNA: TGTGCCAGCAGTTTAGTTTTCACACCTTCGAAAGAGACCCAGTACTTC.

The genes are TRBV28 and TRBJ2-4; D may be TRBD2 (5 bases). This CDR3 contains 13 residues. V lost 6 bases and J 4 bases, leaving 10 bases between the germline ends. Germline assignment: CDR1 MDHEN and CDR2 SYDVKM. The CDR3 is CASREEQKNIQYF. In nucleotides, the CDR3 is TGTGCCAGCAGGGAGGAGCAGAAAAACATTCAGTACTTC.

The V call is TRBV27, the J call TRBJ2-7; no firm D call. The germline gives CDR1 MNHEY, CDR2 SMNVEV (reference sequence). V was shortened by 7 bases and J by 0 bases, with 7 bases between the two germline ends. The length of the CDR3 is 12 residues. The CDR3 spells CASKASSYEQYF. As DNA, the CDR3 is TGTGCCAGCAAAGCGTCCTCCTACGAGCAGTACTTC.

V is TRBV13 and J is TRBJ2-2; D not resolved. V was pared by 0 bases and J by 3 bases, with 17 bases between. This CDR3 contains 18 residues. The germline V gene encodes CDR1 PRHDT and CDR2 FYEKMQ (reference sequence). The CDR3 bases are TGTGCCAGCAGCTTAGGCCAGGACGGCCTAGTGCACACCGGGGAGCTGTTTTTT. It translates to CASSLGQDGLVHTGELFF.

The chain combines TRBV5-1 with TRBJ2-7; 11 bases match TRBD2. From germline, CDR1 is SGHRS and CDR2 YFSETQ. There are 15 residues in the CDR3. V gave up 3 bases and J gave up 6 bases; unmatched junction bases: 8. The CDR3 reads CASSSSWTSGFEQYF. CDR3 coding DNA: TGCGCCAGCAGCTCGTCTTGGACTAGCGGGTTCGAGCAGTACTTC.

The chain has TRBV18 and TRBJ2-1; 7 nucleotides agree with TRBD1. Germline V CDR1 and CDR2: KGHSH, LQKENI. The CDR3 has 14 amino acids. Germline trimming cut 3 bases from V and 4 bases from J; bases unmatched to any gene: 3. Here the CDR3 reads CASSPRDSYNEQFF. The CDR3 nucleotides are TGTGCCAGCTCACCGAGGGACAGTTACAATGAGCAGTTCTTC.

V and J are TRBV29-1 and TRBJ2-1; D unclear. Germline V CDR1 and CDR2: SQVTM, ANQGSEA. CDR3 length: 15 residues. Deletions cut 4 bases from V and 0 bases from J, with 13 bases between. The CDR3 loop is CSVAVSPSSYNEQFF. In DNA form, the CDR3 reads TGCAGCGTTGCGGTTAGCCCGAGCTCCTACAATGAGCAGTTCTTC.

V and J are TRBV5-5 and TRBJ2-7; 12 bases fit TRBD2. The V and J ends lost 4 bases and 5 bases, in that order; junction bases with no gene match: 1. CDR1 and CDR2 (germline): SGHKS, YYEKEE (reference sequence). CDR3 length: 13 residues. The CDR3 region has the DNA TGTGCCAGCAGCCCTAGCGGGAGGGACGAGCAGTACTTC. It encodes CASSPSGRDEQYF.

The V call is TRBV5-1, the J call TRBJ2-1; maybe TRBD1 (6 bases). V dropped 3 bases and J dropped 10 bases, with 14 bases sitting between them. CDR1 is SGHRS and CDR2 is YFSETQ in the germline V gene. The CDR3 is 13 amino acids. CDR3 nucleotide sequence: TGCGCCAGCAGCTGGACCCCCGGGACAGAGCAGTTCTTC. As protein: CASSWTPGTEQFF.

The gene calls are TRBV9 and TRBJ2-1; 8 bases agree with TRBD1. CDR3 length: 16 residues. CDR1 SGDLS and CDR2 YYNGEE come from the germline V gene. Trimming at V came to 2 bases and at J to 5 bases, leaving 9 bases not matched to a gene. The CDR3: CASSVFRTGTNNEQFF. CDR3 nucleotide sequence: TGTGCCAGCAGCGTGTTCAGGACAGGGACAAACAATGAGCAGTTCTTC.

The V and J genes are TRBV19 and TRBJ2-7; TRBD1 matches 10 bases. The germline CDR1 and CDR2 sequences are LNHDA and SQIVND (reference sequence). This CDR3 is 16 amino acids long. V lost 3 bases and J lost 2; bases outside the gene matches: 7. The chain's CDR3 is CASSMAGTGVAYEQYF. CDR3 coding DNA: TGTGCCAGTAGTATGGCGGGGACAGGGGTTGCCTACGAGCAGTACTTC.

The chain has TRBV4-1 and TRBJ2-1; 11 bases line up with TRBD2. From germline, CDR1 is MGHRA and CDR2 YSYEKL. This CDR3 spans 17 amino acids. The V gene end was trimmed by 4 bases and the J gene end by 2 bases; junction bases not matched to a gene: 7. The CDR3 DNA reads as TGCGCCAGCAGCCTCGGACTAGCGGGTATAGCCTACAATGAGCAGTTCTTC. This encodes CASSLGLAGIAYNEQFF.

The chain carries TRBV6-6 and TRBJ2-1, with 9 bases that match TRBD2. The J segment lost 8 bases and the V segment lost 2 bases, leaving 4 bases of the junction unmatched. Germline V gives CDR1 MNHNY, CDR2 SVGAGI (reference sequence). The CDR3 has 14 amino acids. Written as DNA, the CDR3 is TGTGCCAGCAGTTACCCTATAGCGGGAGATGAGCAGTTCTTC. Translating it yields CASSYPIAGDEQFF.

CDR3 protein: CASSPGVAGGITDTQYF. In nucleotides, the CDR3 is TGTGCCAGCTCACCGGGAGTAGCGGGAGGGATAACAGATACGCAGTATTTT. This rearrangement joins TRBV18 to TRBJ2-3; 11 positions agree with TRBD2. With V trimmed by 3 bases and J by 3 bases, 8 bases remained unmatched. CDR3 size: 17 residues. Germline loops: CDR1 KGHSH, CDR2 LQKENI.

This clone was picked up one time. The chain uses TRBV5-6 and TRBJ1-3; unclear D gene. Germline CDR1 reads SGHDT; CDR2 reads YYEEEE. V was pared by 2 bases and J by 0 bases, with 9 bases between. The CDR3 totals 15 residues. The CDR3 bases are TGTGCCAGCAGCTTTGACATACGCTCTGGAAACACCATATATTTT. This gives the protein CASSFDIRSGNTIYF.

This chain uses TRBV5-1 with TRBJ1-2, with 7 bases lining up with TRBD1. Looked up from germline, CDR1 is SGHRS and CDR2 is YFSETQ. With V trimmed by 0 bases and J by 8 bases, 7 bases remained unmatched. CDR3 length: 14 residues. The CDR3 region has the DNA TGCGCCAGCAGCTTGGGACAGGGAGGGGCCGGCTACACCTTC. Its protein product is CASSLGQGGAGYTF.

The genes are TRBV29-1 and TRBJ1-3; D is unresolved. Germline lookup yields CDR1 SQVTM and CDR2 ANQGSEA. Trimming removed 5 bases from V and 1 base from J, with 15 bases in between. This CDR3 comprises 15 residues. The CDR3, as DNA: TGCAGCGTTCCCCTTACATTTATTTCTGGAAACACCATATATTTT. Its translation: CSVPLTFISGNTIYF.